This is a list of T cell receptor beta chains from one sample in a study of cytomegalovirus exposure and HLA in healthy donors. Sequencing was performed with immunoSEQ multiplex PCR; in TCRdb, only in-frame clones are kept and a portion is missing. The sample contains approximately 230,000 clones, 87% of which appear only once. Sequencing input: PBMCs. All receptors derive from a man aged 18-30 years in good health and CMV-seropositive. The CDR3 runs from the conserved cysteine through the conserved F or W. The D gene is left open where the match is weak. Clone size appears in some rows only: once, few, many, or a class for an expanded clone.

TRBJ2-2 TRBD2 TRBV7-2 NA CASSSQLAGSYTGELFF TGTGCCAGCAGCTCCCAACTAGCGGGATCTTACACCGGGGAGCTGTTTTTT
TRBJ1-5 NA TRBV6-1 NA CASRRDGNQPQHF TGTGCCAGCAGGAGGGACGGCAATCAGCCCCAGCATTTT
TRBJ1-2 TRBD1 TRBV6-5 NA CASSLGQGINYGYTF TGTGCCAGCAGCTTGGGACAGGGTATAAACTATGGCTACACCTTC
TRBJ2-2 TRBD2 TRBV27 NA CASSLAGGRYTGELFF TGTGCCAGCAGTCTCGCGGGCGGGAGATACACCGGGGAGCTGTTTTTT
TRBJ2-3 TRBD1 TRBV19 NA CATKDRATDTQYF TGTGCCACAAAAGACAGGGCCACAGATACGCAGTATTTT
TRBJ1-1 NA TRBV19 NA CASTHEGVNTEAFF TGTGCCAGTACTCATGAGGGGGTGAACACTGAAGCTTTCTTT
TRBJ2-2 NA TRBV5-1 NA CASSLAENTGELFF TGCGCCAGCAGCTTGGCTGAGAACACCGGGGAGCTGTTTTTT
TRBJ1-2 NA TRBV6-6 NA CASSYVAATNYGYTF TGTGCCAGCAGTTACGTGGCAGCAACTAACTATGGCTACACCTTC
TRBJ1-1 TRBD1 TRBV4-1 NA CASSLTQGQGVKMNTEAFF TGCGCCAGCAGCCTTACCCAGGGACAGGGTGTAAAAATGAACACTGAAGCTTTCTTT
TRBJ2-5 NA TRBV7-2 once CASSSGTARAQYF TGTGCCAGCAGCTCCGGGACGGCGCGGGCCCAGTACTTC
TRBJ2-5 NA TRBV2 NA CASTMTYQETQYF TGTGCCAGCACCATGACATACCAAGAGACCCAGTACTTC
TRBJ2-7 NA TRBV19 NA CATRRSGDSYEQYF TGTGCCACGCGCCGCAGCGGAGACTCCTACGAGCAGTACTTC
TRBJ1-5 NA TRBV19 NA CANHHREGGNQPQHF TGTGCCAACCACCACAGGGAGGGAGGCAATCAGCCCCAGCATTTT
TRBJ2-7 TRBD2 TRBV6-6 once CASSSSTSGSPEQYF TGTGCCAGCAGTAGCTCGACTAGCGGGAGCCCCGAGCAGTACTTC
TRBJ2-3 NA TRBV13 NA CASSLVGLLTDTQYF TGTGCCAGCAGCTTAGTGGGACTTCTCACAGATACGCAGTATTTT
TRBJ2-7 NA TRBV19 NA CASSPAYSYEQYF TGTGCCAGTAGCCCGGCCTACTCCTACGAGCAGTACTTC
TRBJ2-7 TRBD2 TRBV2 NA CASTTHRGGSYEQYF TGTGCCAGCACCACCCACCGGGGGGGCTCCTACGAGCAGTACTTC
TRBJ1-1 NA TRBV10-3 NA CAISGHTEAFF TGTGCCATCAGTGGCCACACTGAAGCTTTCTTT
TRBJ1-2 NA TRBV28 NA CASSLRYRQPRDGYTF TGTGCCAGCAGTTTACGGTATCGGCAGCCTCGCGATGGCTACACCTTC
TRBJ2-2 TRBD2 TRBV5-1 NA CASSLVLAGQTGELFF TGCGCCAGCAGCTTGGTTCTAGCGGGTCAGACCGGGGAGCTGTTTTTT
TRBJ1-1 NA TRBV5-6 NA CASSLVGRTNTEAFF TGTGCCAGCAGCTTGGTTGGCAGGACGAACACTGAAGCTTTCTTT
TRBJ1-5 NA TRBV27 NA CASSLYAGYQPQHF TGTGCCAGCAGTTTATACGCAGGGTATCAGCCCCAGCATTTT
TRBJ2-2 TRBD1 TRBV27 once CASSLRGHSTGELFF TGTGCCAGCAGTTTAAGGGGGCACAGCACCGGGGAGCTGTTTTTT
TRBJ2-7 TRBD1 TRBV9 NA CASSPGTGSYEQYF TGTGCCAGCAGCCCGGGGACAGGTTCCTACGAGCAGTACTTC
TRBJ1-2 NA TRBV6-1 few CASSVVVRGYTF TGTGCCAGCAGTGTCGTCGTTCGCGGCTACACCTTC
TRBJ1-1 NA TRBV5-6 NA CASSTQGTEAFF TGTGCCAGCAGCACCCAAGGCACTGAAGCTTTCTTT
TRBJ2-1 TRBD1 TRBV6-1 NA CASSEVGQGYNEQFF TGTGCCAGCAGTGAAGTGGGACAGGGTTACAATGAGCAGTTCTTC
TRBJ1-5 NA TRBV29-1 NA CSVGGVGQPQHF TGCAGCGTCGGCGGGGTGGGTCAGCCCCAGCATTTT
TRBJ2-7 NA TRBV28 NA CAARGYEQYF TGTGCCGCCCGAGGTTACGAGCAGTACTTC
TRBJ2-1 TRBD1 TRBV27 NA CASSEEGQGIDEQFF TGTGCCAGCAGTGAGGAGGGACAGGGGATCGATGAGCAGTTCTTC
TRBJ1-5 TRBD1 TRBV4-2 NA CASSPSQDRVNQPQHF TGTGCCAGCAGCCCGTCCCAGGACAGGGTCAATCAGCCCCAGCATTTT
TRBJ2-1 NA TRBV29-1 NA CSVQWGPPNEQFF TGCAGCGTTCAGTGGGGACCACCCAATGAGCAGTTCTTC
TRBJ1-2 TRBD1 TRBV2 NA CASRTTGQTNYGYTF TGTGCCAGCAGGACAACGGGACAGACTAACTATGGCTACACCTTC
TRBJ2-3 NA TRBV10-3 NA CATTGERTDTQYF TGTGCCACTACGGGGGAGCGCACAGATACGCAGTATTTT
TRBJ1-1 NA TRBV6-5 NA CASSYWGGLSTEAFF TGTGCCAGCAGTTACTGGGGAGGACTGAGCACTGAAGCTTTCTTT
TRBJ2-5 NA TRBV13 few CASSTASQETQYF TGTGCCAGCAGCACCGCTAGCCAAGAGACCCAGTACTTC
TRBJ2-4 TRBD2 TRBV5-5 NA CASSLFGGSVTKNIQYF TGTGCCAGCAGCTTGTTTGGCGGGAGTGTAACCAAAAACATTCAGTACTTC
TRBJ2-3 TRBD1 TRBV13 once CASSWGTGSTDTQYF TGTGCCAGCAGCTGGGGGACAGGGAGCACAGATACGCAGTATTTT
TRBJ2-1 NA TRBV5-1 few CASSLADFTFYNEQFF TGCGCCAGCAGCTTGGCCGATTTCACCTTCTACAATGAGCAGTTCTTC
TRBJ1-2 NA TRBV2 NA CASSRIPGASDYGYTF TGTGCCAGCAGTAGAATTCCGGGGGCCTCTGACTATGGCTACACCTTC
TRBJ1-1 TRBD1 TRBV13 NA CASSWDRGAFF TGTGCCAGCAGCTGGGACAGGGGAGCTTTCTTT
TRBJ1-1 NA TRBV2 once CASSKDGFNTEAFF TGTGCCAGCAGTAAGGACGGGTTTAACACTGAAGCTTTCTTT
TRBJ1-2 NA TRBV2 few CASSVTGSTANYGYTF TGTGCCAGCAGTGTCACAGGGTCGACAGCTAACTATGGCTACACCTTC
TRBJ1-1 NA TRBV29-1 NA CSGNSNTEAFF TGCAGCGGAAACTCAAACACTGAAGCTTTCTTT
TRBJ2-7 NA TRBV30 NA CAWSVLVGTYEQYF TGTGCCTGGAGTGTACTGGTCGGCACCTACGAGCAGTACTTC
TRBJ2-2 NA TRBV27 NA CASSDIDTGELFF TGTGCCAGCAGTGACATAGACACCGGGGAGCTGTTTTTT
TRBJ2-7 TRBD2 TRBV6-1 NA CASSEISGSYEQYF TGTGCCAGCAGTGAGATTAGCGGGAGTTACGAGCAGTACTTC